The rows below give T cell receptor beta chains drawn from one sample of a study of glioma-infiltrating T cells after dendritic cell vaccination. TCRdb's copy holds only in-frame clones and misses some; the assay was immunoSEQ multiplex PCR. The sample has tens of thousands of clones; about 89% are singletons. The sample was blood, taken after dendritic cell vaccination. The receptors stem from a human donor with glioblastoma. The CDR3 runs from the conserved cysteine through the conserved F or W. The D gene is left open where the match is weak. The listing skips clone size in some rows; elsewhere it reads once, few, many or a size class.

d_call: -
v_call: TRBV29-1
clone_size: -
j_call: TRBJ1-4
cdr3_nt: TGCAGCGTTGCGGGTGGGTCTGAAAAACTGTTTTTT
cdr3_aa: CSVAGGSEKLFF

d_call: -
v_call: TRBV7-9
clone_size: -
j_call: TRBJ1-2
cdr3_nt: TGTGCCAGCAGCTTAAGTCTCCGGGAACAACTTTTGGGCTACACCTTC
cdr3_aa: CASSLSLREQLLGYTF

d_call: -
v_call: TRBV18
clone_size: -
j_call: TRBJ1-3
cdr3_nt: TGTGCCAGCTCACCCTCCTCTGGAAACACCATATATTTT
cdr3_aa: CASSPSSGNTIYF

d_call: TRBD1
v_call: TRBV7-9
clone_size: -
j_call: TRBJ1-3
cdr3_nt: TGTGCCAGCAGGTCCGGGACAGGAGGAAACACCATATATTTT
cdr3_aa: CASRSGTGGNTIYF

d_call: TRBD2
v_call: TRBV5-1
clone_size: -
j_call: TRBJ2-5
cdr3_nt: TGCGCCAGCAGCCTATCTAGCGGCCAAGAGACCCAGTACTTC
cdr3_aa: CASSLSSGQETQYF

d_call: -
v_call: TRBV29-1
clone_size: -
j_call: TRBJ2-5
cdr3_nt: TGCAGCGTCCCTGAACCTCCTACCCAAGAGACCCAGTACTTC
cdr3_aa: CSVPEPPTQETQYF

d_call: TRBD2
v_call: TRBV10-1
clone_size: few
j_call: TRBJ2-5
cdr3_nt: TGCGCCAGCAGTGAGACCAAAGGACTAGCGCAAGAGACCCAGTACTTC
cdr3_aa: CASSETKGLAQETQYF

d_call: -
v_call: TRBV5-1
clone_size: few
j_call: TRBJ2-5
cdr3_nt: TGCGCCAGCAGCCCTACCCAAGAGACCCAGTACTTC
cdr3_aa: CASSPTQETQYF

d_call: -
v_call: TRBV14
clone_size: -
j_call: TRBJ1-1
cdr3_nt: TGTGCCAGCAGCCCCAAGCGTAGGATTGGAGCTTTCTTT
cdr3_aa: CASSPKRRIGAFF

d_call: -
v_call: TRBV29-1
clone_size: -
j_call: TRBJ1-4
cdr3_nt: TGCAGCGTGGTGGGGGGTGCTAATGAAAAACTGTTTTTT
cdr3_aa: CSVVGGANEKLFF

d_call: -
v_call: TRBV7-9
clone_size: -
j_call: TRBJ2-5
cdr3_nt: TGTGCCAGCAGCAAAACGGAGCAAGAGACCCAGTACTTC
cdr3_aa: CASSKTEQETQYF

d_call: -
v_call: TRBV19
clone_size: -
j_call: TRBJ2-7
cdr3_nt: TGTGCCAGTAGCCTGACAGGCCAATACGAGCAGTACTTC
cdr3_aa: CASSLTGQYEQYF

d_call: TRBD2
v_call: TRBV7-8
clone_size: -
j_call: TRBJ2-3
cdr3_nt: TGTGCCAGCACCCTCCCCCGGGCTAGCGGGTTCAAAGATACGCAGTATTTT
cdr3_aa: CASTLPRASGFKDTQYF

d_call: TRBD1
v_call: TRBV27
clone_size: -
j_call: TRBJ2-7
cdr3_nt: TGTGCCAGCAGTATTTACCGGGACAGGGTCTACGAGCAGTACTTC
cdr3_aa: CASSIYRDRVYEQYF

d_call: -
v_call: TRBV11-3
clone_size: few
j_call: TRBJ2-1
cdr3_nt: TGTGCCAGCAGTAGGGCAGGGTTGAACAATGAGCAGTTCTTC
cdr3_aa: CASSRAGLNNEQFF

d_call: -
v_call: TRBV7-8
clone_size: -
j_call: TRBJ1-3
cdr3_nt: TGTGCCAGCAGCTTAAAAGTCACGGCGGCCGGCTCTGGAAACACCATATATTTT
cdr3_aa: CASSLKVTAAGSGNTIYF

d_call: -
v_call: TRBV6-5
clone_size: once
j_call: TRBJ1-2
cdr3_nt: TGTGCCAGCAGCCGCGGGCTTCTAATGAGCTACACCTTC
cdr3_aa: CASSRGLLMSYTF

d_call: -
v_call: TRBV10-3
clone_size: -
j_call: TRBJ1-3
cdr3_nt: TGTGCCACCGGATCCGAAGGGGCTGGAAACACCATATATTTT
cdr3_aa: CATGSEGAGNTIYF

d_call: TRBD2
v_call: TRBV27
clone_size: -
j_call: TRBJ2-3
cdr3_nt: TGTGCCAGCAGTTTAAGGGGCGGGGGGGCCGTGGATACGCAGTATTTT
cdr3_aa: CASSLRGGGAVDTQYF

d_call: -
v_call: TRBV29-1
clone_size: once
j_call: TRBJ1-4
cdr3_nt: TGCAGCGCTAGGGGTAGGGGCGAGGAAAAACTGTTTTTT
cdr3_aa: CSARGRGEEKLFF

d_call: -
v_call: TRBV5-8
clone_size: -
j_call: TRBJ1-5
cdr3_nt: TGTGCCAGCAGCGTCAGGGGTCGCAATCAGCCCCAGCATTTT
cdr3_aa: CASSVRGRNQPQHF

d_call: -
v_call: TRBV7-3
clone_size: -
j_call: TRBJ2-7
cdr3_nt: TGTGCCAGCAGCTTATCATCACAGGTTGGGAACGAGCAGTACTTC
cdr3_aa: CASSLSSQVGNEQYF

d_call: -
v_call: TRBV5-6
clone_size: -
j_call: TRBJ2-1
cdr3_nt: TGTGCCAGCAGCATACTTCAATTGAGCTCCTACAATGAGCAGTTCTTC
cdr3_aa: CASSILQLSSYNEQFF

d_call: -
v_call: TRBV30
clone_size: -
j_call: TRBJ2-3
cdr3_nt: TGTGCCTGGAGTAAAGGGTCAGCGGGCACAGATACGCAGTATTTT
cdr3_aa: CAWSKGSAGTDTQYF

d_call: -
v_call: TRBV11-3
clone_size: -
j_call: TRBJ2-2
cdr3_nt: TGTGCCAGCAGCTTAGAACGGTGGGAGGAAGGCACCGGGGAGCTGTTTTTT
cdr3_aa: CASSLERWEEGTGELFF

d_call: TRBD2
v_call: TRBV9
clone_size: few
j_call: TRBJ2-3
cdr3_nt: TGTGCCAGCAGCACGGGACTAGCGGGGCGGGATACGCAGTATTTT
cdr3_aa: CASSTGLAGRDTQYF

d_call: -
v_call: TRBV4-3
clone_size: -
j_call: TRBJ1-5
cdr3_nt: TGCGCCAGCAGCCAAGGGTCGGGAAGCGGGCAGCCCCAGCATTTT
cdr3_aa: CASSQGSGSGQPQHF

d_call: TRBD1
v_call: TRBV14
clone_size: -
j_call: TRBJ1-6
cdr3_nt: TGTGCCAGCAGCCAAGCAGGGGGACGTAATTCCCCCCTCCACTTT
cdr3_aa: CASSQAGGRNSPLHF

d_call: TRBD1
v_call: TRBV13
clone_size: -
j_call: TRBJ1-1
cdr3_nt: TGTGCCAGCAGCCTCACCGGGACAGGGTACACTGAAGCTTTCTTT
cdr3_aa: CASSLTGTGYTEAFF

d_call: TRBD1
v_call: TRBV6-5
clone_size: -
j_call: TRBJ1-5
cdr3_nt: TGTGCCAGCAGCTACAGGGGCGTGGGCAACAATCAGCCCCAGCATTTT
cdr3_aa: CASSYRGVGNNQPQHF

d_call: TRBD2
v_call: TRBV19
clone_size: medium-sized
j_call: TRBJ2-1
cdr3_nt: TGTGCCAGTAGTACCCCGACTAGCGGGAGAGGGTATGAGCAGTTCTTC
cdr3_aa: CASSTPTSGRGYEQFF

d_call: -
v_call: TRBV19
clone_size: -
j_call: TRBJ1-3
cdr3_nt: TGTGCCAGTAGAGCCGACATTAACTCTGGAAACACCATATATTTT
cdr3_aa: CASRADINSGNTIYF

d_call: -
v_call: TRBV7-2
clone_size: -
j_call: TRBJ1-6
cdr3_nt: TGTGCCAGCAGCCCGGGGGGGAATTCACCCCTCCACTTT
cdr3_aa: CASSPGGNSPLHF

d_call: TRBD2
v_call: TRBV7-2
clone_size: few
j_call: TRBJ2-7
cdr3_nt: TGTGCCAGCAGCCTGGGGGGGAAGGGCTTATCGCACGAGCAGTACTTC
cdr3_aa: CASSLGGKGLSHEQYF

d_call: -
v_call: TRBV6-1
clone_size: -
j_call: TRBJ2-5
cdr3_nt: TGTGCCAGCAGTGACTACGGGGAGACCCAGTACTTC
cdr3_aa: CASSDYGETQYF

d_call: -
v_call: TRBV4-2
clone_size: -
j_call: TRBJ2-1
cdr3_nt: TGTGCCAGCAGCCAGGGTCGGGAGCGCTACAATGAGCAGTTCTTC
cdr3_aa: CASSQGRERYNEQFF

d_call: -
v_call: TRBV15
clone_size: once
j_call: TRBJ1-5
cdr3_nt: TGTGCCACCAGTAGCGGATATAGCAATCAGCCCCAGCATTTT
cdr3_aa: CATSSGYSNQPQHF

d_call: TRBD1
v_call: TRBV7-9
clone_size: -
j_call: TRBJ1-2
cdr3_nt: TGTGCCAGCAGCCCCCCGGGACAGGGGCTCTATGGCTACACCTTC
cdr3_aa: CASSPPGQGLYGYTF

d_call: -
v_call: TRBV15
clone_size: -
j_call: TRBJ1-1
cdr3_nt: TGTGCCACCAGCAGAGATCAGGGTGAAGCTTTCTTT
cdr3_aa: CATSRDQGEAFF

d_call: -
v_call: TRBV30
clone_size: -
j_call: TRBJ2-2
cdr3_nt: TGTGCCTGGAGCCGTCCGCGCCTAGGTATCACCGGGGAGCTGTTTTTT
cdr3_aa: CAWSRPRLGITGELFF

d_call: -
v_call: TRBV7-9
clone_size: once
j_call: TRBJ1-4
cdr3_nt: TGTGCCAGCAGCTTGGGACAATCCTATGAAAAACTGTTTTTT
cdr3_aa: CASSLGQSYEKLFF

d_call: -
v_call: TRBV2
clone_size: -
j_call: TRBJ2-4
cdr3_nt: TGTGCCATCCAGGTTGATATAGCCAAAAACATTCAGTACTTC
cdr3_aa: CAIQVDIAKNIQYF

d_call: TRBD1
v_call: TRBV7-8
clone_size: -
j_call: TRBJ1-2
cdr3_nt: TGTGCCATAAGGGGGGACAGGGGTGACTATGGCTACACCTTC
cdr3_aa: CAIRGDRGDYGYTF

d_call: TRBD1
v_call: TRBV5-1
clone_size: -
j_call: TRBJ2-2
cdr3_nt: TGCGCCAGCAGCTGGACAGGGTTGAACACCGGGGAGCTGTTTTTT
cdr3_aa: CASSWTGLNTGELFF

d_call: TRBD1
v_call: TRBV7-9
clone_size: -
j_call: TRBJ2-7
cdr3_nt: TGTGCCAGCAGCTCCCAAGGGACAGGGGCATACGAGCAGTACTTC
cdr3_aa: CASSSQGTGAYEQYF

d_call: -
v_call: TRBV5-8
clone_size: -
j_call: TRBJ2-7
cdr3_nt: TGTGCCAGCAGCTTGGCAGGGGTCGGCTACGAGCAGTACTTC
cdr3_aa: CASSLAGVGYEQYF

d_call: -
v_call: TRBV29-1
clone_size: -
j_call: TRBJ2-5
cdr3_nt: TGCAGCGTTGTTTTTGAGGCAGAGACCCAGTACTTC
cdr3_aa: CSVVFEAETQYF

d_call: -
v_call: TRBV2
clone_size: -
j_call: TRBJ2-2
cdr3_nt: TGTGCCAGCAGTGAAGCACAGGGAGTCGGGAACACCGGGGAGCTGTTTTTT
cdr3_aa: CASSEAQGVGNTGELFF

d_call: TRBD1
v_call: TRBV6-5
clone_size: -
j_call: TRBJ2-7
cdr3_nt: TGTGCCAGCAGCGGGACAGGCCTGACCTACGAGCAGTACTTC
cdr3_aa: CASSGTGLTYEQYF

d_call: -
v_call: TRBV6-1
clone_size: -
j_call: TRBJ1-2
cdr3_nt: TGTGCCAGCACCCCTTCGGCAGGGCCTAACTATGGCTACACCTTC
cdr3_aa: CASTPSAGPNYGYTF

d_call: TRBD2
v_call: TRBV6-1
clone_size: -
j_call: TRBJ2-5
cdr3_nt: TGTGCCACCCGACTAGCGGGAGGGTATATTGAGACCCAGTACTTC
cdr3_aa: CATRLAGGYIETQYF

d_call: TRBD2
v_call: TRBV14
clone_size: -
j_call: TRBJ2-5
cdr3_nt: TGTGCCAGCAGCCCCCTAGGAGCGGGAGCAGGGGAGACCCAGTACTTC
cdr3_aa: CASSPLGAGAGETQYF

d_call: -
v_call: TRBV4-3
clone_size: -
j_call: TRBJ2-3
cdr3_nt: TGCGCCAGCAGCCAACAAAGGGAGCGCACAGATACGCAGTATTTT
cdr3_aa: CASSQQRERTDTQYF

d_call: -
v_call: TRBV5-1
clone_size: -
j_call: TRBJ2-3
cdr3_nt: TGCGCCAGCAGCTCCTGGGGGGGGGCAGCTAGCACAGATACGCAGTATTTT
cdr3_aa: CASSSWGGAASTDTQYF

d_call: TRBD2
v_call: TRBV11-2
clone_size: -
j_call: TRBJ2-3
cdr3_nt: TGTGCCAGCAGCCCTCAGCGGGCGGGGGGCACAGATACGCAGTATTTT
cdr3_aa: CASSPQRAGGTDTQYF

d_call: TRBD1
v_call: TRBV28
clone_size: -
j_call: TRBJ1-1
cdr3_nt: TGTGCCAGCAGTTTATCCCCCGGGACAGGGGGGAAAACTGAAGCTTTCTTT
cdr3_aa: CASSLSPGTGGKTEAFF

d_call: -
v_call: TRBV29-1
clone_size: -
j_call: TRBJ2-7
cdr3_nt: TGCAGCGCCGGCCTCGACAGGTCCTACGAGCAGTACTTC
cdr3_aa: CSAGLDRSYEQYF

d_call: -
v_call: TRBV11-2
clone_size: -
j_call: TRBJ2-6
cdr3_nt: TGTGCCAGCAGCCACGCCCGAGGGGGGGGCTCTGGGGCCAACGTCCTGACTTTC
cdr3_aa: CASSHARGGGSGANVLTF

d_call: TRBD2
v_call: TRBV11-2
clone_size: -
j_call: TRBJ2-7
cdr3_nt: TGTGCCAGCGGTCCGGGACTAGCGGGGGTATCCTACGAGCAGTACTTC
cdr3_aa: CASGPGLAGVSYEQYF